This T cell receptor beta chain was sequenced in a study of blood T cell repertoires in COVID-19. Germline values: CDR1 LGHDT, CDR2 YNNKEL (reference sequence). V lost 0 bases and J lost 2, with 10 bases in between. The CDR3 covers 16 residues. As processed by the authors: Counts of nucleated cells, estimated from reference gene primer amplification, were obtained. Generated by immunoSEQ multiplex PCR, the TCRdb table keeps only in-frame clones and is missing some. The V and J calls and clone size are taken from that table; D and trimming were inferred from the DNA. The sample contains under 300,000 clones, approximately 82% of which appear only once.

The sequencing input was PBMCs or T cells enriched from blood (not recorded which). This chain uses TRBV3-1 (or the pseudogene TRBV3-2) with TRBJ2-2; TRBD1 might be the D (6 bases). This receptor was identified in a man aged 35 to 55 who had recovered from COVID-19. Here the CDR3 DNA reads TGTGCCAGCAGCCAAGAAATGGGACATAACACCGGGGAGCTGTTTTTT. This translates into CASSQEMGHNTGELFF.